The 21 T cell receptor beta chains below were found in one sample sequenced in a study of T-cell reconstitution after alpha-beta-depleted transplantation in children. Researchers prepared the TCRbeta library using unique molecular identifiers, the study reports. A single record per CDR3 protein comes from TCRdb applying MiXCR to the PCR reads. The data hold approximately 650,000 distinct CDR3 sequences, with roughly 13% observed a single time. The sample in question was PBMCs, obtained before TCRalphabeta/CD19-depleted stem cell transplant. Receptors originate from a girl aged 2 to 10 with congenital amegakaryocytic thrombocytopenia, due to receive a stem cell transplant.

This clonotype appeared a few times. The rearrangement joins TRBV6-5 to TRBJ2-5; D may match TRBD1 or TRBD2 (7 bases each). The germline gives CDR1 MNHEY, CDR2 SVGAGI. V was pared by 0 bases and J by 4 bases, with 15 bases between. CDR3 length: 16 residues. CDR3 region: CASSYSRGEGAETQYF. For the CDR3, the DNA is TGTGCCAGCAGTTACTCAAGGGGGGAGGGGGCAGAGACCCAGTACTTC.

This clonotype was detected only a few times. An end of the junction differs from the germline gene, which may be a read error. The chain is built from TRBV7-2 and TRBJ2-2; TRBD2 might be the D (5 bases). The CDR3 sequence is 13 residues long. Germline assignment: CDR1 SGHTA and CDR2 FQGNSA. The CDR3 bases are TGTGCCAGCAGCCTAGCACGACCCGGGGAGCTGTTTTTT. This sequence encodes CASSLARPGELFF.

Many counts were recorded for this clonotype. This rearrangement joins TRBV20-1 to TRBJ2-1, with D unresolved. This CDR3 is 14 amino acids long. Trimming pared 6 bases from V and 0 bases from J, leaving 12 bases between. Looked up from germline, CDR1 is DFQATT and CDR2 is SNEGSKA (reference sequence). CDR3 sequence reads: CSAGIFSSYNEQFF. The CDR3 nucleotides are TGCAGTGCCGGCATCTTCAGCTCCTACAATGAGCAGTTCTTC.

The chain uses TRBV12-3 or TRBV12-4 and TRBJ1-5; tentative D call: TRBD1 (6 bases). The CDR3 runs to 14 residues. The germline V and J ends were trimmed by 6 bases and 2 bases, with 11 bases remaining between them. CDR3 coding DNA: TGTGCCAGCAGGGGGGCTGGGGGCAATCAGCCCCAGCATTTT. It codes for CASRGAGGNQPQHF.

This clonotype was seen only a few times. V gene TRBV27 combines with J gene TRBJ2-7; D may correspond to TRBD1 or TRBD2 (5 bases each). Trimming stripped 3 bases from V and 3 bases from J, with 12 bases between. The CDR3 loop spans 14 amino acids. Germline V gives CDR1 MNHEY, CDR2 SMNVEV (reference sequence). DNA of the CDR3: TGTGCCAGCAGTTTGCGAGGGGCGGGCTACGAGCAGTACTTC. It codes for CASSLRGAGYEQYF.

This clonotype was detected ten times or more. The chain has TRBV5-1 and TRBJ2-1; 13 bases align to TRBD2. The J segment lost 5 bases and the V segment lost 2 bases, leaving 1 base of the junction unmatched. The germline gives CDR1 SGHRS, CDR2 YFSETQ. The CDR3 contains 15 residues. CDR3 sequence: CASSLGTSGDNEQFF. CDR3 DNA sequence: TGCGCCAGCAGCTTAGGGACTAGCGGGGACAATGAGCAGTTCTTC.

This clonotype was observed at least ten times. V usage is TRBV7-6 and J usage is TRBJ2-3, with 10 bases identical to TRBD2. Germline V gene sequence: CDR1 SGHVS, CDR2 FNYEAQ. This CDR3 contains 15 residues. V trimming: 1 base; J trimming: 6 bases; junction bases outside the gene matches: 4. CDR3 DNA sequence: TGTGCCAGCAGCTTAGACCCTAGCGGGGGTGATACGCAGTATTTT. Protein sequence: CASSLDPSGGDTQYF.

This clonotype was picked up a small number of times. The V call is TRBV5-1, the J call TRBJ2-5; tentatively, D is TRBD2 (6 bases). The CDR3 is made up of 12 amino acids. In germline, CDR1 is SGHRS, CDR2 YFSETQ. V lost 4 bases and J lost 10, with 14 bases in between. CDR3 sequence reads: CASSPRGSLQYF. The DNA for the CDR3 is TGCGCCAGCAGCCCCCGGGGGTCTCTCCAGTACTTC.

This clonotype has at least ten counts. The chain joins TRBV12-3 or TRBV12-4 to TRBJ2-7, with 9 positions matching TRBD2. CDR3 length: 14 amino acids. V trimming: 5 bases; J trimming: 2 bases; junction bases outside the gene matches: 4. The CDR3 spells CASSNVAGAYEQYF. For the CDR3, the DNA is TGTGCCAGCAGTAACGTAGCGGGAGCCTACGAGCAGTACTTC.

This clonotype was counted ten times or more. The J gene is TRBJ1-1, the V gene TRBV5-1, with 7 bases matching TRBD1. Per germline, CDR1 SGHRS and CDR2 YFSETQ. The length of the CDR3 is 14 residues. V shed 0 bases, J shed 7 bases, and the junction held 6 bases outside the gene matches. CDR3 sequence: CASSLVAGGIEAFF. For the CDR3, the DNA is TGCGCCAGCAGCTTGGTGGCAGGGGGAATTGAAGCTTTCTTT.

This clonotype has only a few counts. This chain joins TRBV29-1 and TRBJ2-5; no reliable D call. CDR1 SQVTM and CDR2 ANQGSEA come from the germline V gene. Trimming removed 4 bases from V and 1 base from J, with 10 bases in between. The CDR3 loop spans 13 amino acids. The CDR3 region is CSVALGGQETQYF. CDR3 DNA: TGCAGCGTTGCTCTGGGCGGCCAAGAGACCCAGTACTTC.

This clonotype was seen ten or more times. CDR3 coding DNA: TGCAGTGCGGAATTAGGGAATGAGCAGTTCTTC. It yields the protein CSAELGNEQFF. V usage is TRBV20-1 and J usage is TRBJ2-1; D call uncertain. The CDR3 is made up of 11 amino acids. In germline, CDR1 is DFQATT, CDR2 SNEGSKA (reference sequence). The germline V and J ends were trimmed by 6 bases and 7 bases, with 10 bases remaining between them.

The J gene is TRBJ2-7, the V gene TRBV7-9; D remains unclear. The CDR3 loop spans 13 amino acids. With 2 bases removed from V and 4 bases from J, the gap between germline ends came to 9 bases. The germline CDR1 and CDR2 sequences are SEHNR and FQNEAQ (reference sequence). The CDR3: CASSLTVVYEQYF. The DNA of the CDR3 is TGTGCCAGCAGCTTAACGGTCGTGTACGAGCAGTACTTC.

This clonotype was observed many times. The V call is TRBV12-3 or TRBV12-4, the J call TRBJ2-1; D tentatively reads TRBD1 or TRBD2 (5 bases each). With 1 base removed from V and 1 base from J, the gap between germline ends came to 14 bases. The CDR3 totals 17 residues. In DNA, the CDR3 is TGTGCCAGCAGTTTAGAGTCCTGGGGGAGTTCCTACAATGAGCAGTTCTTC. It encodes CASSLESWGSSYNEQFF.

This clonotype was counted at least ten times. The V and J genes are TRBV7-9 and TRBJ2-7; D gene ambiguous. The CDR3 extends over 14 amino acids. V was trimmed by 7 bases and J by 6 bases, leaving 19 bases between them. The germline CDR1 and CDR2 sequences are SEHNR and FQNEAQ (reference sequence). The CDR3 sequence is CASTPDPPRREQYF. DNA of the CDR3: TGTGCCAGCACCCCTGATCCACCAAGACGCGAGCAGTACTTC. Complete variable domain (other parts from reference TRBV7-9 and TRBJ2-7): DTGVSQNPRHKITKRGQNVTFRCDPISEHNRLYWYRQTLGQGPEFLTYFQNEAQLEKSRLLSDRFSAERPKGSFSTLEIQRTEQGDSAMYLCASTPDPPRREQYFGPGTRLTVT.

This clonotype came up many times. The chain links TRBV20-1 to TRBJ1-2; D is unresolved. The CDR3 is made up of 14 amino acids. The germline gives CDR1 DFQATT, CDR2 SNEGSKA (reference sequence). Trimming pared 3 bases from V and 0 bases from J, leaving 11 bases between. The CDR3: CSASVGLANYGYTF. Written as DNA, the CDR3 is TGCAGTGCTAGTGTCGGTTTAGCTAACTATGGCTACACCTTC.

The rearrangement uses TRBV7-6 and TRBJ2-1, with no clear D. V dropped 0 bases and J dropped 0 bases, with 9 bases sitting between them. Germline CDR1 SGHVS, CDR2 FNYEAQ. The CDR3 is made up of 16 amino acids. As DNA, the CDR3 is TGTGCCAGCAGCTTAGCGTCCTCTAGCTCCTACAATGAGCAGTTCTTC. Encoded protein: CASSLASSSSYNEQFF.

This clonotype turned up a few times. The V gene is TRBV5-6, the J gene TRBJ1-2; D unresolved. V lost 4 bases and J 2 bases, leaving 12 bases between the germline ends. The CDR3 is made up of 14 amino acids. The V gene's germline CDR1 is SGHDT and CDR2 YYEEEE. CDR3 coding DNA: TGTGCCAGCAGCCAGAGAGGACGGAACTATGGCTACACCTTC. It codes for CASSQRGRNYGYTF.

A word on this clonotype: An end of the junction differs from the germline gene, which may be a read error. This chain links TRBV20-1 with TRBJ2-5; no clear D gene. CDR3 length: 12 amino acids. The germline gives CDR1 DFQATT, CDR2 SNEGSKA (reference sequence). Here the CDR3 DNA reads TGCAGTGCTAGAGTGGGTGGAGAGACCCATTACTTC. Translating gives CSARVGGETHYF.

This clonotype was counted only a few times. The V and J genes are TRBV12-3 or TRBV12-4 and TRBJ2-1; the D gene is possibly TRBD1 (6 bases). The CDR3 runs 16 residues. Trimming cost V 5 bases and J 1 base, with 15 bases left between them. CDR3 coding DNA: TGTGCCAGCAGTGCCCGACAGGCAGGATCCTACAATGAGCAGTTCTTC. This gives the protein CASSARQAGSYNEQFF.

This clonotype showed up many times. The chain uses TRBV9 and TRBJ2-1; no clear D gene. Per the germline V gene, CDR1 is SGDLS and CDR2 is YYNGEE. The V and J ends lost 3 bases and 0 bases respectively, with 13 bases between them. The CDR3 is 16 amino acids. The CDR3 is CASSEPPSGSYNEQFF. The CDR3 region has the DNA TGTGCCAGCAGCGAACCGCCTTCAGGCTCCTACAATGAGCAGTTCTTC.